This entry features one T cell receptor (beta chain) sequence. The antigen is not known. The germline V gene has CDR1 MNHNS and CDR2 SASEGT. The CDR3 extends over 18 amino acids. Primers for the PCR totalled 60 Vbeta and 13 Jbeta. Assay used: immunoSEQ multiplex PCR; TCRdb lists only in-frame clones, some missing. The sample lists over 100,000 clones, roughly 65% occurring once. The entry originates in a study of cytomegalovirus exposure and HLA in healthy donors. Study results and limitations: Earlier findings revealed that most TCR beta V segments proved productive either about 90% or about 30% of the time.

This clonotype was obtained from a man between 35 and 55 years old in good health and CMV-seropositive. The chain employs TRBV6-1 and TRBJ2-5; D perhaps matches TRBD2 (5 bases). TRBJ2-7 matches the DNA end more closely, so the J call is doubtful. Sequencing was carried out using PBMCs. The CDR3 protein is CASSATVQVSGSSYEQYF. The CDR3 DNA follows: TGTGCCAGCAGTGCCACAGTTCAGGTATCGGGGAGCTCCTACGAGCAGTACTTC.